Below are 2 T cell receptor beta chains sequenced from a single sample in a study of blood T cell repertoires in COVID-19. Sequenced by immunoSEQ multiplex PCR; TCRdb stores in-frame clones only, minus some. The table has about 240,000 clones, approximately 90% seen once. Material: PBMCs or T cells enriched from blood (not recorded which). Source of these receptors: a woman aged 25-40 years who had recovered from COVID-19.

The rearrangement uses TRBV4-2 and TRBJ2-1; D gene unclear. CDR1 and CDR2 (germline): LGHNA, YNFKEQ. The CDR3 extends over 14 amino acids. Trimming pared 0 bases from V and 5 bases from J, leaving 8 bases between. The CDR3 nucleotides are TGTGCCAGCAGCCAAGACCCTAGGAACAATGAGCAGTTCTTC. As protein: CASSQDPRNNEQFF.

In this sample, this clone turned up once. The rearrangement uses TRBV9 and TRBJ1-2; TRBD1 might be the D (5 bases). Trimming took 4 bases from V and 5 from J, leaving 15 bases between them. This CDR3 comprises 14 residues. Germline V gene data show CDR1 as SGDLS and CDR2 as YYNGEE. Written as DNA, the CDR3 is TGTGCCAGCAGCTTCGGGGAGGGGCTATATGGCTACACCTTC. Its translation is CASSFGEGLYGYTF. The full variable domain, in which reference TRBV9 and TRBJ1-2 provide the parts outside the CDR3, is DSGVTQTPKHLITATGQRVTLRCSPRSGDLSVYWYQQSLDQGLQFLIQYYNGEERAKGNILERFSAQQFPDLHSELNLSSLELGDSALYFCASSFGEGLYGYTFGSGTRLTVV.